This T cell receptor (beta chain) was sequenced for a study of Graves' ophthalmopathy and Graves' hyperthyroidism. TCR beta CDR3 regions were amplified from RNA transcripts. An opening RT-PCR round employed HTBI primers and preceded a second-round multiplex PCR. From the multiplex PCR reads, TCRdb called clonotypes with MiXCR, one entry per CDR3 protein. The table has a few hundred thousand distinct CDR3 sequences, 15% to 19% seen once; the top ten hold approximately 7%. J was trimmed by 5 bases and V by 2 bases; bases with no gene match: 4. Germline CDR1 is MNHEY and CDR2 is SVGAGI. The CDR3 contains 15 residues.

This receptor was taken from a woman aged 18-29 years with stable Graves' hyperthyroidism. The chain links TRBV6-5 to TRBJ1-5; TRBD1 agrees at 9 bases. The material sequenced was peripheral blood. DNA for the CDR3: TGTGCCAGCAGTTACGGGACAGGGTGGGATCAGCCCCAGCATTTT. Translating it yields CASSYGTGWDQPQHF.